The 15 T cell receptor beta chains listed next were all sequenced from one sample in a study of beta chain features in type 1 diabetes. The study's findings and limits: All four CD4+ subsets of Type 1 diabetes patients contained TCRB CDR3s that were moderately but significantly shorter.

Expressed TCRB transcripts were sequenced because the isolated RNA had all been reverse transcribed beforehand. Only in-frame clones appear in the TCRdb table, and some are missing; sequencing was by immunoSEQ multiplex PCR. The data hold under 300,000 clones, with 11% to 15% observed a single time. Their antigens remain unidentified. What was sequenced was naive CD4+ T cells from blood. Receptors were obtained from a man between 25 and 39 years old with type 1 diabetes.

This clone was found a few times. The rearrangement joins TRBV9 to TRBJ2-2; D gene unclear. CDR3 length equals 13 residues. Trimming removed 0 bases at V and 3 bases at J, with 3 bases between. CDR1 and CDR2 (germline): SGDLS, YYNGEE. CDR3 residues: CASSVVDTGELFF. Here the CDR3 DNA reads TGTGCCAGCAGCGTAGTAGACACCGGGGAGCTGTTTTTT.

This clone was seen only a few times. The chain is built from TRBV2 and TRBJ2-6; D unclear. CDR1 SNHLY and CDR2 FYNNEI come from the germline V gene. Trimming left V 5 bases short and J 4 bases short, with 9 bases between. There are 14 residues in the CDR3. CDR3 region: CASSSIAGANVLTF. The CDR3 region has the DNA TGTGCCAGCAGTAGCATAGCCGGGGCCAACGTCCTGACTTTC.

On this clone itself: Within the sample, other DNA sequences also encode this same CDR3. The chain carries TRBV18 and TRBJ2-7; the match to TRBD1 covers 8 bases. This CDR3 comprises 15 residues. Losses at the gene ends were 3 bases for V and 3 bases for J; bases not matched to a gene: 7. Germline CDR1 is KGHSH and CDR2 is LQKENI. In nucleotides, the CDR3 is TGTGCCAGCTCACCCCCCGGACAGGGACTCTACGAGCAGTACTTC. This encodes CASSPPGQGLYEQYF.

This clone was counted between two and nine times. The chain couples TRBV7-9 to TRBJ2-1, with 8 bases matching TRBD2. V lost 3 bases, J lost 3 bases, and 7 bases stayed unmatched. Germline lookup yields CDR1 SEHNR and CDR2 FQNEAQ (reference sequence). The CDR3 loop spans 16 amino acids. The CDR3 DNA sequence: TGTGCCAGCAGCTTCCTTAGCGGGAATAGCTACAATGAGCAGTTCTTC. Amino acids: CASSFLSGNSYNEQFF. The complete variable domain, with remaining parts taken from reference TRBV7-9 and TRBJ2-1, reads DTGVSQNPRHKITKRGQNVTFRCDPISEHNRLYWYRQTLGQGPEFLTYFQNEAQLEKSRLLSDRFSAERPKGSFSTLEIQRTEQGDSAMYLCASSFLSGNSYNEQFFGPGTRLTVL.

The chain combines TRBV7-2 with TRBJ2-3; no reliable D call. The CDR3 runs to 12 residues. The V end was cut by 2 bases, the J end by 5 bases, with 5 bases between. CDR1 SGHTA and CDR2 FQGNSA come from the germline V gene. In DNA form, the CDR3 reads TGTGCCAGCAGCTTATTCGGAGATACGCAGTATTTT. Translating gives CASSLFGDTQYF.

This clone was seen more than once but under ten times. Other DNA sequences in this sample translate to the same CDR3. The CDR3 region is CAWSVAGGYGYTF. The CDR3 bases are TGTGCCTGGAGTGTGGCCGGGGGCTATGGCTACACCTTC. This chain links TRBV30 with TRBJ1-2; D may be TRBD1 (5 bases). CDR3 length: 13 amino acids. CDR1 GTSNPN and CDR2 SVGIG come from the germline V gene (reference sequence). The ends were cut back, 0 bases at V and 4 bases at J, with 9 bases in the middle.

This clone has a handful of counts. The chain carries TRBV12-5 and TRBJ2-5; the D is unclear. V was trimmed by 2 bases and J by 4 bases, leaving 8 bases between them. The germline V gene encodes CDR1 LGHNT and CDR2 FRNRAP. This CDR3 is built from 13 residues. The CDR3 spells CASGLTVIETQYF. The CDR3 DNA sequence: TGTGCTAGTGGTTTGACAGTCATAGAGACCCAGTACTTC.

The gene calls are TRBV19 and TRBJ1-1; TRBD1 matches 7 bases. Trimming cost V 7 bases and J 1 base; bases outside gene matches: 9. Germline-derived CDR1 and CDR2 are LNHDA and SQIVND (reference sequence). The CDR3 sequence is 15 residues long. The CDR3: CASTETGDSNTEAFF. CDR3 sequence (DNA): TGTGCCAGTACCGAAACAGGGGATTCGAACACTGAAGCTTTCTTT. Full variable domain (outside the CDR3, taken from reference TRBV19 and TRBJ1-1): DGGITQSPKYLFRKEGQNVTLSCEQNLNHDAMYWYRQDPGQGLRLIYYSQIVNDFQKGDIAEGYSVSREKKESFPLTVTSAQKNPTAFYLCASTETGDSNTEAFFGQGTRLTVV.

The gene calls are TRBV30 and TRBJ2-3, with D possibly matching TRBD2 (5 bases). The CDR3 has 15 residues. The V gene lost 0 bases and the J gene lost 3 bases, with 13 bases spanning the gap. CDR1 and CDR2 (germline): GTSNPN, SVGIG (reference sequence). Here the CDR3 reads CAWSVRSGTTDTQYF. For the CDR3, the DNA is TGTGCCTGGAGTGTACGGAGCGGAACTACAGATACGCAGTATTTT.

The rearrangement uses TRBV19 and TRBJ2-5; TRBD1 aligns across 7 bases. The V segment lost 4 bases and the J segment 5 bases; nucleotides outside the gene matches: 10. From germline, CDR1 is LNHDA and CDR2 SQIVND (reference sequence). CDR3 length: 15 residues. The CDR3 bases are TGTGCCAGTAGTACGGGACAGTTCAGTCGGGAGACCCAGTACTTC. It specifies CASSTGQFSRETQYF.

The chain is built from TRBV7-9 and TRBJ2-5; TRBD1 might be the D (5 bases). Germline V gives CDR1 SEHNR, CDR2 FQNEAQ (reference sequence). The CDR3 is 15 residues long. Trimming removed 4 bases at V and 5 bases at J, with 17 bases between. The CDR3 DNA is TGTGCCAGCAGCTCCGCCGGGCCGTCAGGGGAGACCCAGTACTTC. Protein: CASSSAGPSGETQYF.

The genes are TRBV7-2 and TRBJ1-2; 9 nucleotides align to TRBD1. The CDR3 has 14 amino acids. Germline V gene data show CDR1 as SGHTA and CDR2 as FQGNSA. Trimming took 4 bases from V and 8 from J; bases not matched to a gene: 8. CDR3 sequence: CASSSPGQGKGYTF. DNA of the CDR3: TGTGCCAGCAGCTCGCCGGGACAGGGAAAGGGCTACACCTTC. The complete variable domain, with remaining parts taken from reference TRBV7-2 and TRBJ1-2, reads GAGVSQSPSNKVTEKGKDVELRCDPISGHTALYWYRQSLGQGLEFLIYFQGNSAPDKSGLPSDRFSAERTGGSVSTLTIQRTQQEDSAVYLCASSSPGQGKGYTFGSGTRLTVV.

This clone has a handful of counts. The chain recombines TRBV30 with TRBJ2-3; 10 bases line up with TRBD2. V shed 0 bases and J 4 bases; nucleotides not matched to a gene: 1. The CDR3 spans 14 residues. Germline V CDR1 and CDR2: GTSNPN, SVGIG (reference sequence). CDR3 in amino acids: CAWSVTSGPDTQYF. The CDR3 DNA reads as TGTGCCTGGAGTGTGACTAGCGGGCCAGATACGCAGTATTTT.

This clone appeared a few times. CDR3 sequence: CASSLKRSWFF. In DNA, the CDR3 is TGTGCCAGCAGCTTAAAACGGAGCTGGTTCTTC. The chain links TRBV7-9 to TRBJ2-1; D is unresolved. The V end was cut by 2 bases, the J end by 15 bases, with 11 bases between. The CDR3 runs to 11 residues. CDR1 is SEHNR and CDR2 is FQNEAQ in the germline V gene (reference sequence).

In this sample, this clone turned up a few times. The CDR3 is CAWSVGEGNQPQHF. The CDR3 region has the DNA TGTGCCTGGAGTGTAGGGGAGGGCAATCAGCCCCAGCATTTT. The chain recombines TRBV30 with TRBJ1-5; possible D gene TRBD1, 5 bases. Trimming left V 0 bases short and J 2 bases short, with 8 bases between. CDR1 GTSNPN and CDR2 SVGIG come from the germline V gene (reference sequence). The CDR3 is 14 amino acids.